A single sample is the source of the 20 T cell receptor beta chains below, sequenced in a study of regulatory T cells in long-lasting Graves disease. To make TCR beta libraries, researchers used iRepertoire HTBI primers and Arm-PCR of CDR3 regions. TCRdb redid the calling of the multiplex PCR reads with MiXCR, one entry per CDR3 protein. The sample shows a few hundred thousand distinct CDR3 sequences, roughly 15% of them seen only once. Time point in this sample: newly diagnosed GD, antithyroid drugs for less than 3 months. PBMC RNA was the source of the TCR library. These same data were also listed under a study on T cells in Graves' hyperthyroidism and ophthalmopathy.

The material sequenced was peripheral blood mononuclear cells (PBMCs), taken at new diagnosis, from a patient treated with antithyroid drugs. The receptor set was obtained from a woman aged 45-59 years with Graves disease.

This clonotype was counted a few times. The V gene is TRBV28, the J gene TRBJ2-5; possibly TRBD2 for D (5 bases). From germline, CDR1 is MDHEN and CDR2 SYDVKM. This CDR3 comprises 13 residues. V was cut by 2 bases and J by 7 bases, with 11 bases left in between. The CDR3 here is CASSLGSPGTQYF. The CDR3 DNA sequence: TGTGCCAGCAGTTTAGGGAGCCCAGGGACCCAGTACTTC.

This clonotype was seen many times. The V call is TRBV18, the J call TRBJ2-2; D gene unclear. The germline V gene has CDR1 KGHSH and CDR2 LQKENI. V was shortened by 0 bases and J by 5 bases, with 7 bases between the two germline ends. The CDR3 runs to 14 residues. As DNA, the CDR3 is TGTGCCAGCTCACCACCGAGACTTACCGGGGAGCTGTTTTTT. This gives the protein CASSPPRLTGELFF. The full variable domain, with the rest looked up from reference TRBV18 and TRBJ2-2, is NAGVMQNPRHLVRRRGQEARLRCSPMKGHSHVYWYRQLPEEGLKFMVYLQKENIIDESGMPKERFSAEFPKEGPSILRIQQVVRGDSAAYFCASSPPRLTGELFFGEGSRLTVL.

This clonotype appeared many times. The chain is built from TRBV28 and TRBJ2-7; D not resolved. V was pared by 2 bases and J by 2 bases, with 7 bases between. CDR3 length: 13 residues. Germline V gives CDR1 MDHEN, CDR2 SYDVKM. CDR3 residues: CASSLGRTYEQYF. The CDR3 DNA follows: TGTGCCAGCAGTTTAGGCAGGACCTACGAGCAGTACTTC.

This chain connects TRBV20-1 to TRBJ2-3; perhaps TRBD2 as D (6 bases). Germline values: CDR1 DFQATT, CDR2 SNEGSKA (reference sequence). The CDR3 has 13 residues. The V gene lost 6 bases and the J gene lost 4 bases, with 14 bases spanning the gap. The CDR3 DNA reads as TGCAGTGCCATAGCGGCGTGGGCAGATACGCAGTATTTT. Amino acid sequence: CSAIAAWADTQYF.

In this sample, this clonotype turned up many times. The chain has TRBV3-1 and TRBJ2-1; 10 positions match TRBD2. Losses at the gene ends were 4 bases for V and 4 bases for J; bases not matched to a gene: 7. CDR3 length: 16 amino acids. Germline V lookup: CDR1 LGHDT, CDR2 YNNKEL (reference sequence). The CDR3 reads CASSPRSSGGYNEQFF. As DNA, the CDR3 is TGTGCCAGCAGCCCGCGTTCTAGCGGGGGTTACAATGAGCAGTTCTTC.

V is TRBV20-1 and J is TRBJ2-5, with 7 bases fitting TRBD1. The V gene end was trimmed by 7 bases and the J gene end by 1 base; junction bases not matched to a gene: 9. CDR1 and CDR2 (germline): DFQATT, SNEGSKA (reference sequence). This CDR3 comprises 14 residues. For the CDR3, the DNA is TGCAGTGTCGGATGGGACAGTCCCCAAGAGACCCAGTACTTC. Amino acids: CSVGWDSPQETQYF.

The V and J genes are TRBV20-1 and TRBJ2-1; TRBD2 matches at 12 bases. CDR1 and CDR2 (germline): DFQATT, SNEGSKA (reference sequence). The ends lost 6 bases at V and 7 bases at J; junction bases unmatched: 10. The CDR3 runs to 15 residues. CDR3 residues: CSAPRPTSGSNEQFF. The CDR3 DNA reads TGCAGTGCACCCCGCCCGACTAGCGGGAGTAATGAGCAGTTCTTC.

For this clonotype: A much larger clone sits a single nucleotide away, making a read error possible. The chain carries TRBV7-9 and TRBJ1-5; TRBD1 might be the D (6 bases). CDR3 size: 15 residues. Germline V CDR1 and CDR2: SEHNR, FQNEAQ (reference sequence). V was cut by 6 bases and J by 3 bases, with 15 bases left in between. CDR3 sequence: CASRPQGGDNQPQHF. The CDR3 nucleotides are TGTGCCAGCAGACCACAGGGTGGGGACAATCAGCCCCAGCATTTT. The full variable domain, with the rest looked up from reference TRBV7-9 and TRBJ1-5, is DTGVSQNPRHKITKRGQNVTFRCDPISEHNRLYWYRQTLGQGPEFLTYFQNEAQLEKSRLLSDRFSAERPKGSFSTLEIQRTEQGDSAMYLCASRPQGGDNQPQHFGDGTRLSIL.

Many counts were recorded for this clonotype. The gene calls are TRBV28 and TRBJ1-6; unclear D gene. The germline V and J ends were trimmed by 2 bases and 4 bases, with 9 bases remaining between them. Germline-derived CDR1 and CDR2 are MDHEN and SYDVKM. There are 15 residues in the CDR3. CDR3: CASSLPTLYNSPLHF. The CDR3 nucleotides read TGTGCCAGCAGTTTACCGACCCTTTATAATTCACCCCTCCACTTT.

This clonotype has ten or more counts. The gene calls are TRBV6-1 and TRBJ2-7; 9 bases fit TRBD2. V gave up 6 bases and J gave up 5 bases; unmatched junction bases: 14. Per the germline V gene, CDR1 is MNHNS and CDR2 is SASEGT. The CDR3 sequence is 16 residues long. CDR3 loop: CASRPPGVAGVNEQYF. CDR3 DNA: TGTGCCAGCAGACCTCCTGGGGTAGCGGGAGTCAACGAGCAGTACTTC.

In this sample, this clonotype turned up many times. The V gene is TRBV7-2, the J gene TRBJ2-1; D might be TRBD1 (5 bases). The CDR3 covers 14 residues. V was cut by 6 bases and J by 0 bases, with 9 bases left in between. The germline V gene encodes CDR1 SGHTA and CDR2 FQGNSA. Here the CDR3 reads CASRQDGSYNEQFF. The DNA for the CDR3 is TGTGCCAGCAGACAGGACGGCTCCTACAATGAGCAGTTCTTC.

This clonotype was seen only a few times. This rearrangement joins TRBV19 to TRBJ2-7; TRBD2 matches at 7 bases. J gave up 0 bases and V 5 bases, and 7 bases lay outside the gene matches. This CDR3 is built from 15 residues. Per the germline V gene, CDR1 is LNHDA and CDR2 is SQIVND (reference sequence). The CDR3 nucleotides read TGTGCCAGTAGTCCGACTAGCTCCAGCTCCTACGAGCAGTACTTC. Protein product: CASSPTSSSSYEQYF.

This clonotype was recorded many times. The rearrangement joins TRBV12-3 or TRBV12-4 to TRBJ1-5, with D tentatively TRBD1 (5 bases). The V end was cut by 6 bases, the J end by 5 bases, with 11 bases between. The CDR3 has 13 residues. CDR3 in amino acids: CASSPSGDQPQHF. The CDR3 bases are TGTGCCAGCAGCCCTTCGGGGGATCAGCCCCAGCATTTT.

The chain uses TRBV30 and TRBJ1-3, with D possibly TRBD1 on 6 matching bases. V dropped 5 bases and J dropped 7 bases, with 15 bases sitting between them. The germline CDR1 and CDR2 sequences are GTSNPN and SVGIG (reference sequence). The CDR3 covers 13 residues. CDR3 in amino acids: CAWAPGQWNTIYF. CDR3 nucleotides: TGTGCCTGGGCTCCGGGACAATGGAACACCATATATTTT. Full variable domain (rest looked up from reference TRBV30 and TRBJ1-3): SQTIHQWPATLVQPVGSPLSLECTVEGTSNPNLYWYRQAAGRGLQLLFYSVGIGQISSEVPQNLSASRPQDRQFILSSKKLLLSDSGFYLCAWAPGQWNTIYFGEGSWLTVV.

This clonotype was counted many times. The CDR3 DNA sequence: TGTGCCAGCAGTTCCCCGGACGACTTGTACAATGAGCAGTTCTTC. It is translated as CASSSPDDLYNEQFF. This rearrangement joins TRBV28 to TRBJ2-1, with unresolved D. This CDR3 region has 15 residues. The V end lost 4 bases, the J end lost 4 bases, and 14 bases lay between the germline ends. In germline, CDR1 is MDHEN, CDR2 SYDVKM.

Note on this clonotype: A far larger clone is one nucleotide away, so this likely arose from a read error. The chain couples TRBV28 to TRBJ2-4; 11 bases agree with TRBD2. Germline CDR1 MDHEN, CDR2 SYDVKM. After removal of 6 bases from V and 13 bases from J, the junction contained 14 bases not matched to a gene. This CDR3 spans 15 amino acids. CDR3 amino acids: CASSFELAGVNEQYF. The CDR3 DNA is TGTGCCAGCAGCTTCGAACTAGCGGGAGTAAATGAGCAGTACTTC.

The chain joins TRBV5-1 to TRBJ2-4, with D perhaps matching TRBD2 (6 bases). V gave up 0 bases and J gave up 0 bases, with 10 bases separating them. The germline V gene encodes CDR1 SGHRS and CDR2 YFSETQ. The CDR3 has 16 amino acids. The CDR3 reads CASSLEPGGAKNIQYF. In nucleotides, the CDR3 is TGCGCCAGCAGCTTGGAGCCCGGGGGAGCCAAAAACATTCAGTACTTC.

The chain links TRBV14 to TRBJ2-5, with 8 bases aligning to TRBD2. The CDR3 covers 16 residues. Germline CDR1 reads SGHDN; CDR2 reads FVKESK. V gave up 3 bases and J gave up 2 bases; unmatched junction bases: 8. The CDR3 region has the DNA TGTGCCAGCAGCCACAGCCTTTTAGCGGGACAAGAGACCCAGTACTTC. This sequence encodes CASSHSLLAGQETQYF.

There are a few counts of this clonotype. The chain is built from TRBV4-1 and TRBJ2-3; D is undetermined. The CDR3 extends over 14 amino acids. The V and J ends lost 3 bases and 5 bases respectively, with 12 bases between them. Per germline, CDR1 MGHRA and CDR2 YSYEKL. CDR3 sequence reads: CASSQTPGIDTQYF. CDR3 bases: TGCGCCAGCAGCCAGACGCCCGGTATAGATACGCAGTATTTT.

This clonotype turned up a few times. V usage is TRBV27 and J usage is TRBJ1-1; possible D gene TRBD1, 5 bases. This CDR3 is 14 amino acids long. CDR1 is MNHEY, CDR2 SMNVEV, per germline (reference sequence). The V end lost 2 bases, the J end lost 5 bases, and 12 bases lay between the germline ends. The CDR3 DNA sequence: TGTGCCAGCAGTTTACGGGGGGAATGGACTGAAGCTTTCTTT. It yields the protein CASSLRGEWTEAFF.